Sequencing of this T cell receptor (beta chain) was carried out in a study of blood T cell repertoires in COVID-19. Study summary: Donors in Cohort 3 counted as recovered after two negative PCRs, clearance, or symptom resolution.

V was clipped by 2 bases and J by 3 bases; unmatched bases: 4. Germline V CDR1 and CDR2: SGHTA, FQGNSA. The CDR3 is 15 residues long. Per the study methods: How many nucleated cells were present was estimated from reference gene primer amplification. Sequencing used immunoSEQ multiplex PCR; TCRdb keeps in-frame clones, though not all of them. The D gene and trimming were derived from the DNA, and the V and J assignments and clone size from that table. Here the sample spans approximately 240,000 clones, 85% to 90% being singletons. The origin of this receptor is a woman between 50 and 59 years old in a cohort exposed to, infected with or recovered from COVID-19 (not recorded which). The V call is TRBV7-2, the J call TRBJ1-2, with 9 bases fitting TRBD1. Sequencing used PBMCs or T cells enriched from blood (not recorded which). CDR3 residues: CASSLQQGAHYGYTF. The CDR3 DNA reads TGTGCCAGCAGCTTACAACAGGGGGCACACTATGGCTACACCTTC.